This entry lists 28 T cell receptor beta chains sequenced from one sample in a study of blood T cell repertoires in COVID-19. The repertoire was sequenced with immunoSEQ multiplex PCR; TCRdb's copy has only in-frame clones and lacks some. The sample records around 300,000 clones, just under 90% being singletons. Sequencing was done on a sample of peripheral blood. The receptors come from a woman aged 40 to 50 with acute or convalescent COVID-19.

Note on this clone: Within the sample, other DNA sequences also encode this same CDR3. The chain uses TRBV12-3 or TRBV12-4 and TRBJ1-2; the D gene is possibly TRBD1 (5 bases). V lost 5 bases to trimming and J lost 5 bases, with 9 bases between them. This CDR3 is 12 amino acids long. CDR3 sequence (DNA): TGTGCCAGCAGTCCGGGACTGTATGGCTACACCTTC. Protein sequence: CASSPGLYGYTF.

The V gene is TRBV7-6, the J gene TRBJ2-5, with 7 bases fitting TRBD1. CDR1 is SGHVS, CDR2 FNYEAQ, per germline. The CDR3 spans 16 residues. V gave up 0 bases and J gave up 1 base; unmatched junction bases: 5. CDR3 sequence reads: CASSLATRDSQETQYF. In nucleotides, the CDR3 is TGTGCCAGCAGCTTAGCAACCCGGGACAGCCAAGAGACCCAGTACTTC.

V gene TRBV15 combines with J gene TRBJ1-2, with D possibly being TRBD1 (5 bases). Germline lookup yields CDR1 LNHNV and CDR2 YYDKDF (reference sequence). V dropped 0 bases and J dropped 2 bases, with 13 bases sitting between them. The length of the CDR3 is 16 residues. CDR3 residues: CATSRDPDNPNYGYTF. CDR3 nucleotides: TGTGCCACCAGCAGAGATCCGGACAATCCAAACTATGGCTACACCTTC.

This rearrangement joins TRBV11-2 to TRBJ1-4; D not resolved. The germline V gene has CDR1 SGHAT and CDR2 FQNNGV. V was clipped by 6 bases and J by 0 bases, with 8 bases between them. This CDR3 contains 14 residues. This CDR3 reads CASSKRATNEKLFF. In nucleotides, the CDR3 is TGTGCCAGCAGTAAGCGAGCAACTAATGAAAAACTGTTTTTT.

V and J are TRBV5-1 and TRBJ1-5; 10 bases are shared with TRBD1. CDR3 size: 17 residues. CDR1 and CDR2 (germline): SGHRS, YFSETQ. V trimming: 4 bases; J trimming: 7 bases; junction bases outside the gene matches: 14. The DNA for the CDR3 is TGCGCCAGCAGCGAGTCCTGGGACAGGGGACAGGGACAGCCCCAGCATTTT. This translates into CASSESWDRGQGQPQHF.

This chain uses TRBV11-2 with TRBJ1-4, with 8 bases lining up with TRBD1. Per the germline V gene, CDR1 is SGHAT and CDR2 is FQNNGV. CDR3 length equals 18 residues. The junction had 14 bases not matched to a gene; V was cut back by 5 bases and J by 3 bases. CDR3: CASSGAGGIRKANEKLFF. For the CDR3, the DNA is TGTGCCAGCAGCGGAGCAGGGGGCATAAGGAAAGCTAATGAAAAACTGTTTTTT. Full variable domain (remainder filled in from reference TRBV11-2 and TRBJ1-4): EAGVAQSPRYKIIEKRQSVAFWCNPISGHATLYWYQQILGQGPKLLIQFQNNGVVDDSQLPKDRFSAERLKGVDSTLKIQPAKLEDSAVYLCASSGAGGIRKANEKLFFGSGTQLSVL.

The CDR3 loop is CASSERGQGAEAFF. DNA of the CDR3: TGTGCCAGCAGTGAAAGGGGACAGGGGGCTGAAGCTTTCTTT. The rearrangement joins TRBV2 to TRBJ1-1; 11 nucleotides agree with TRBD1. V trimming: 2 bases; J trimming: 6 bases; junction bases outside the gene matches: 2. This CDR3 contains 14 residues. The germline gives CDR1 SNHLY, CDR2 FYNNEI.

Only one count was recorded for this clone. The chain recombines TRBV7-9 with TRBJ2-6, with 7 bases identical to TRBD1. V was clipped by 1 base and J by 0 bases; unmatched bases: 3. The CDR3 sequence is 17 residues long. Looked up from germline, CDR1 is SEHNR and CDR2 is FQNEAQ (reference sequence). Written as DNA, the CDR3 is TGTGCCAGCAGCTTAGTCGGGACAGTCTCTGGGGCCAACGTCCTGACTTTC. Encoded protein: CASSLVGTVSGANVLTF.

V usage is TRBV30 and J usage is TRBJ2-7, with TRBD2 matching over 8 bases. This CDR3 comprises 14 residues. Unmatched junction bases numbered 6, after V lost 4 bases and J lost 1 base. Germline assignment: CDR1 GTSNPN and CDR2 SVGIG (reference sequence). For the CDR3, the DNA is TGTGCCTGGACTGGGCGGGGGGAATCCTACGAGCAGTACGTC. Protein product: CAWTGRGESYEQYV.

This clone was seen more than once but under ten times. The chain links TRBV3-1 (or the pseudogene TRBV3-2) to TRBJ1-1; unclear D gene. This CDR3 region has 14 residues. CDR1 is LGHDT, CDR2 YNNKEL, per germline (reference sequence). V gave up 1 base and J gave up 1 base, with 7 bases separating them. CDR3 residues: CASSQVQKNTEAFF. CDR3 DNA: TGTGCCAGCAGCCAAGTACAGAAGAACACTGAAGCTTTCTTT.

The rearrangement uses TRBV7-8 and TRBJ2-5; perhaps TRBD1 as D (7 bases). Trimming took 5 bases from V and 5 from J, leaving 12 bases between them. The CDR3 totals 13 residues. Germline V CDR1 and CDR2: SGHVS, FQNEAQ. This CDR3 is CASSPPGGETQYF. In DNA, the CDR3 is TGTGCCAGCAGCCCCCCAGGGGGGGAGACCCAGTACTTC.

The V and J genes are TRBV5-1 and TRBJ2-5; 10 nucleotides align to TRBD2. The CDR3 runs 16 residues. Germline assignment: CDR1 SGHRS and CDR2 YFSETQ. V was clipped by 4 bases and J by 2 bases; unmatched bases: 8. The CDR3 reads CASSGLSSGGQETQYF. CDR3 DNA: TGCGCCAGCAGCGGGCTCTCTAGCGGGGGACAAGAGACCCAGTACTTC.

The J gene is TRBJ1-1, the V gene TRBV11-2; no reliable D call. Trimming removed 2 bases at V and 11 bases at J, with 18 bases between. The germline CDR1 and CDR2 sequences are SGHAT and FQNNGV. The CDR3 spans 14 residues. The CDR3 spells CASSLPPPTTPAFF. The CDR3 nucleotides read TGTGCCAGCAGCTTACCTCCCCCTACTACCCCGGCTTTCTTT.

The CDR3: CASSEVLAGNGYTF. CDR3 nucleotides: TGTGCCAGCAGTGAAGTTTTGGCAGGGAATGGCTACACCTTC. The chain combines TRBV6-1 with TRBJ1-2; tentatively, D is TRBD1 (5 bases). V dropped 1 base and J dropped 6 bases, with 12 bases sitting between them. The CDR3 totals 14 residues. Germline V gene data show CDR1 as MNHNS and CDR2 as SASEGT.

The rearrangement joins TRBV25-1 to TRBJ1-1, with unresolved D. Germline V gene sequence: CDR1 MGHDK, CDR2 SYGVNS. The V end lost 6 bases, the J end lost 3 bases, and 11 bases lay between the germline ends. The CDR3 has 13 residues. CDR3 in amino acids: CASRAAVDTEAFF. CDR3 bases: TGTGCCAGCAGGGCAGCGGTAGACACTGAAGCTTTCTTT.

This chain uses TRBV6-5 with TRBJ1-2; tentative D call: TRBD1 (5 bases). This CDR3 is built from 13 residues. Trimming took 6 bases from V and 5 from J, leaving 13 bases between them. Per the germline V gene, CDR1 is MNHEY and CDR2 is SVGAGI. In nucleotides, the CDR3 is TGTGCCAGCAGCGATCGGGGGGGTTATGGCTACACCTTC. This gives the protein CASSDRGGYGYTF.

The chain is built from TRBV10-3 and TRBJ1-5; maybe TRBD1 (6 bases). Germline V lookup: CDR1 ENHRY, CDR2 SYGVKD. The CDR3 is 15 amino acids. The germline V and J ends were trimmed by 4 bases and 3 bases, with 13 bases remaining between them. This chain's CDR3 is CAISGTDRSNQPQHF. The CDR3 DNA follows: TGTGCCATCAGTGGGACAGACAGATCCAATCAGCCCCAGCATTTT.

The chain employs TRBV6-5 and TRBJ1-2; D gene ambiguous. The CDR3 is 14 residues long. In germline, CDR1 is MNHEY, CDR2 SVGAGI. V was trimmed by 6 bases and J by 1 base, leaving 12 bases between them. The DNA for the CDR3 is TGTGCCAGCAGCGAGGAGGGTGTTAACTATGGCTACACCTTC. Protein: CASSEEGVNYGYTF.

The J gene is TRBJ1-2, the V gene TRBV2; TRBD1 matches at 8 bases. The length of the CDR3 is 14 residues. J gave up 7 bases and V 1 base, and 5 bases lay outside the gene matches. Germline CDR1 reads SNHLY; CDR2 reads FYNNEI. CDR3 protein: CASSEGRGLFGYTF. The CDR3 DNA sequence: TGTGCCAGCAGTGAAGGCAGGGGGCTGTTTGGCTACACCTTC.

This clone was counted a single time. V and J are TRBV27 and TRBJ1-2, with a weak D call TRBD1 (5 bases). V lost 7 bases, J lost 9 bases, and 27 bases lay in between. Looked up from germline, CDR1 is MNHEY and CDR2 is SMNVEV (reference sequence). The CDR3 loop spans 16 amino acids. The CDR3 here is CASTSRLGRGTSRYTF. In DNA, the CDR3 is TGTGCCAGCACCTCACGGCTCGGGCGCGGGACGAGTCGCTACACCTTC.

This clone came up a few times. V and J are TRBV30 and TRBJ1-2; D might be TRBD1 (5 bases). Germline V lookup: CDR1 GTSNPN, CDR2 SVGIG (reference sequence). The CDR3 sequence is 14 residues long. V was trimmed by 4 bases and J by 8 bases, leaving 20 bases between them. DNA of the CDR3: TGTGCCTGGATGCTCAGGGCGCGGGACGTAGGCTACACCTTC. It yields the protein CAWMLRARDVGYTF. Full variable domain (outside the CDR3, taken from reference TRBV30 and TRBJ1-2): SQTIHQWPATLVQPVGSPLSLECTVEGTSNPNLYWYRQAAGRGLQLLFYSVGIGQISSEVPQNLSASRPQDRQFILSSKKLLLSDSGFYLCAWMLRARDVGYTFGSGTRLTVV.

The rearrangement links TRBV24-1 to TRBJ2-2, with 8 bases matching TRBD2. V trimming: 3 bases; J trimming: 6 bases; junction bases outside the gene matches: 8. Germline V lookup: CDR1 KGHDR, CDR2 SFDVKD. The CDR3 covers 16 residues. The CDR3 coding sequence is TGTGCCACCAGTGATCCCGGGAGGGAACGGCCCGGGGAGCTGTTTTTT. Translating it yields CATSDPGRERPGELFF.

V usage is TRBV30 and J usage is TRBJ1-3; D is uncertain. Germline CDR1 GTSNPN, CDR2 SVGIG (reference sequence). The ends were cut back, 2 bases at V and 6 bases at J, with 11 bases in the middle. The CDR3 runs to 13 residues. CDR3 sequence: CAWSRGSENTIYF. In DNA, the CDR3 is TGTGCCTGGAGTAGAGGGTCCGAAAACACCATATATTTT.

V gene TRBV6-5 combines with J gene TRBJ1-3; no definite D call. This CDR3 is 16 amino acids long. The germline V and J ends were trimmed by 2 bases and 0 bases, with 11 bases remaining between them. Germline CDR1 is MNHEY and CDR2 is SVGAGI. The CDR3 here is CASSYAHLSSGNTIYF. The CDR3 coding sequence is TGTGCCAGCAGTTACGCCCATCTCAGCTCTGGAAACACCATATATTTT.

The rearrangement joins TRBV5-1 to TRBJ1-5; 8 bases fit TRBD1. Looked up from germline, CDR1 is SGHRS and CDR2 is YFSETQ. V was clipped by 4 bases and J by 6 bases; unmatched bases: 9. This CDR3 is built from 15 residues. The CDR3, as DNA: TGCGCCAGCAGCCCCGGGACAGGCCCCTCTCAGCCCCAGCATTTT. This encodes CASSPGTGPSQPQHF.

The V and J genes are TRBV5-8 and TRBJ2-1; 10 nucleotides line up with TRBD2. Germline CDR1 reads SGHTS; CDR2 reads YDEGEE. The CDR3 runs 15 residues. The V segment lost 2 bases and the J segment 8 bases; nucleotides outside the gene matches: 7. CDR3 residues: CASSFERGGSDEQFF. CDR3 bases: TGTGCCAGCAGCTTTGAGCGGGGGGGCTCGGATGAGCAGTTCTTC.

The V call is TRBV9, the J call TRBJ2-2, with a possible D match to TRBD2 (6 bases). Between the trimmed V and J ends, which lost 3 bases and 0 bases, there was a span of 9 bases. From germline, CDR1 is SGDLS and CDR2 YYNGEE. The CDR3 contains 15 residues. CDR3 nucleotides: TGTGCCAGCAGCGACCGGGGGTCGAACACCGGGGAGCTGTTTTTT. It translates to CASSDRGSNTGELFF.

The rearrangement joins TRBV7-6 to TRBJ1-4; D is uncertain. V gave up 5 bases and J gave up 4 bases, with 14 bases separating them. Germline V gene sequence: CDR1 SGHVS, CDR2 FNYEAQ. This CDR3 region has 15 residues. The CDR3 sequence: CASSPGTSNNEKLFF. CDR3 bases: TGTGCCAGCAGCCCTGGTACCTCTAATAATGAAAAACTGTTTTTT.